This T cell receptor (beta chain) was recorded in a study of T cells in Graves' hyperthyroidism and ophthalmopathy. There were TCR beta CDR3 regions amplified from RNA transcripts. HTBI primers drove first-round RT-PCR of the TCR CDR3. TCRdb reprocessed the multiplex PCR reads via MiXCR and lists one record per CDR3 protein. Of hundreds of thousands of distinct CDR3 sequences in the sample, roughly a sixth are singletons; the top ten hold roughly 17%. This clonotype was observed at least ten times. CDR3 length: 20 amino acids. With V trimmed by 5 bases and J by 1 base, 20 bases remained unmatched. The source is a woman between 50 and 59 years old with Graves' hyperthyroidism that later progressed to Graves' ophthalmopathy. The chain recombines TRBV12-3 or TRBV12-4 with TRBJ1-5, with 7 bases aligning to TRBD1. Material for sequencing was blood. CDR3 amino acids: CASSPRLVGGGRKSNQPQHF. The DNA of the CDR3 is TGTGCCAGCAGTCCCCGTTTGGTAGGGGGCGGGCGTAAGAGCAATCAGCCCCAGCATTTT.